This is a list of T cell receptor beta chains from one sample in a study of chemoradiotherapy in HPV16-positive cancers. Here immunoSEQ multiplex PCR was the method, and the copy in TCRdb shows in-frame clones only, minus some. Of more than 35,000 clones listed, under 80% are singletons. Material: blood, obtained from a patient who underwent chemoradiotherapy. The receptors derive from a human donor with HPV-associated anogenital cancer. CDR3s include the opening cysteine and the closing phenylalanine or tryptophan. The D gene is left open where the match is weak. The size field is filled for only some rows; it gives once, few, many or a size class.

v_gene: TRBV19; j_gene: TRBJ1-4; abundance: NA; d_gene: TRBD1; CDR3aa: CASSGGQGAWEKLFF; CDR3nt: TGTGCCAGTAGTGGAGGACAGGGGGCTTGGGAAAAACTGTTTTTT
v_gene: TRBV29-1; j_gene: TRBJ2-3; abundance: NA; d_gene: NA; CDR3aa: CSVRQGSRTDTQYF; CDR3nt: TGCAGCGTCCGCCAGGGGTCAAGGACAGATACGCAGTATTTT
v_gene: TRBV6-5; j_gene: TRBJ2-3; abundance: few; d_gene: NA; CDR3aa: CASSYDGTSTDTQYF; CDR3nt: TGTGCCAGCAGTTACGATGGGACTAGCACAGATACGCAGTATTTT
v_gene: TRBV7-8; j_gene: TRBJ1-5; abundance: few; d_gene: TRBD1; CDR3aa: CASSFADRAFQPQHF; CDR3nt: TGTGCCAGCAGCTTCGCGGACAGGGCCTTTCAGCCCCAGCATTTT
v_gene: TRBV10-2; j_gene: TRBJ1-1; abundance: NA; d_gene: NA; CDR3aa: CASSLNTEAFF; CDR3nt: TGCGCCAGCAGTTTGAACACTGAAGCTTTCTTT
v_gene: TRBV7-8; j_gene: TRBJ1-3; abundance: few; d_gene: NA; CDR3aa: CASSLSQMGSVSGNTIYF; CDR3nt: TGTGCCAGCAGCTTATCTCAAATGGGCAGCGTATCTGGAAACACCATATATTTT
v_gene: TRBV7-2; j_gene: TRBJ2-2; abundance: NA; d_gene: NA; CDR3aa: CASSIQEHTGELFF; CDR3nt: TGTGCCAGCAGCATACAGGAGCACACCGGGGAGCTGTTTTTT
v_gene: TRBV5-1; j_gene: TRBJ2-7; abundance: few; d_gene: TRBD1; CDR3aa: CASSPETGGLRQYF; CDR3nt: TGCGCCAGCAGCCCAGAGACAGGGGGTTTAAGGCAGTACTTC
v_gene: TRBV5-1; j_gene: TRBJ1-2; abundance: NA; d_gene: NA; CDR3aa: CASSLGQLGYGYTF; CDR3nt: TGCGCCAGCAGCTTGGGACAACTCGGGTATGGCTACACCTTC
v_gene: TRBV19; j_gene: TRBJ1-1; abundance: NA; d_gene: NA; CDR3aa: CASTSGAYTEAFF; CDR3nt: TGTGCCAGTACCTCTGGGGCTTACACTGAAGCTTTCTTT
v_gene: TRBV19; j_gene: TRBJ2-7; abundance: few; d_gene: NA; CDR3aa: CASSITGYYEQYF; CDR3nt: TGTGCCAGTAGTATCACAGGATACTACGAGCAGTACTTC
v_gene: TRBV7-9; j_gene: TRBJ1-2; abundance: NA; d_gene: NA; CDR3aa: CASSGGRPYGYTF; CDR3nt: TGTGCCAGCAGCGGTGGACGGCCCTATGGCTACACCTTC
v_gene: TRBV29-1; j_gene: TRBJ2-7; abundance: few; d_gene: NA; CDR3aa: CSVEVARDSPYEQYF; CDR3nt: TGCAGCGTTGAAGTCGCTCGCGACAGCCCCTACGAGCAGTACTTC
v_gene: TRBV29-1; j_gene: TRBJ2-7; abundance: NA; d_gene: TRBD2; CDR3aa: CSVRTSSYEQYF; CDR3nt: TGCAGCGTGAGGACTAGCTCCTACGAGCAGTACTTC
v_gene: TRBV29-1; j_gene: TRBJ1-1; abundance: NA; d_gene: NA; CDR3aa: CSVRFPGLDTEAFF; CDR3nt: TGCAGCGTTAGGTTTCCCGGGTTGGACACTGAAGCTTTCTTT
v_gene: TRBV27; j_gene: TRBJ1-1; abundance: NA; d_gene: NA; CDR3aa: CASSWGRGTEAFF; CDR3nt: TGTGCCAGCAGTTGGGGGCGGGGGACTGAAGCTTTCTTT
v_gene: TRBV6-5; j_gene: TRBJ1-3; abundance: NA; d_gene: NA; CDR3aa: CASRPGSPGNTIYF; CDR3nt: TGTGCCAGCCGTCCCGGGTCCCCTGGAAACACCATATATTTT
v_gene: TRBV4-2; j_gene: TRBJ2-7; abundance: NA; d_gene: TRBD2; CDR3aa: CASSESGLATTEQYF; CDR3nt: TGTGCCAGCAGCGAATCGGGACTAGCAACGACCGAGCAGTACTTC
v_gene: TRBV5-6; j_gene: TRBJ1-5; abundance: NA; d_gene: NA; CDR3aa: CASSLRSGYSNQPQHF; CDR3nt: TGTGCCAGCAGCTTGAGGTCAGGGTATAGCAATCAGCCCCAGCATTTT
v_gene: TRBV12-5; j_gene: TRBJ2-1; abundance: NA; d_gene: NA; CDR3aa: CASGLVPLADEQFF; CDR3nt: TGTGCTAGTGGTTTGGTCCCGCTAGCCGATGAGCAGTTCTTC
v_gene: TRBV29-1; j_gene: TRBJ2-1; abundance: NA; d_gene: NA; CDR3aa: CSTSGFSSYNEQFF; CDR3nt: TGCAGCACATCCGGGTTCAGCTCCTACAATGAGCAGTTCTTC
v_gene: TRBV5-1; j_gene: TRBJ1-2; abundance: NA; d_gene: TRBD1; CDR3aa: CASSPQGAGGYTF; CDR3nt: TGCGCCAGCAGCCCACAGGGGGCCGGGGGCTACACCTTC
v_gene: TRBV5-4; j_gene: TRBJ1-1; abundance: NA; d_gene: NA; CDR3aa: CAASERGPTNTEAFF; CDR3nt: TGTGCCGCCAGTGAACGGGGCCCAACAAACACTGAAGCTTTCTTT
v_gene: TRBV27; j_gene: TRBJ2-7; abundance: NA; d_gene: NA; CDR3aa: CASSTQGREQYF; CDR3nt: TGTGCCAGCAGTACACAGGGCCGTGAGCAGTACTTC
v_gene: TRBV6-5; j_gene: TRBJ2-1; abundance: NA; d_gene: TRBD2; CDR3aa: CASSQPGGLVQFF; CDR3nt: TGTGCCAGCAGCCAACCTGGTGGACTAGTCCAGTTCTTC
v_gene: TRBV18; j_gene: TRBJ2-5; abundance: NA; d_gene: NA; CDR3aa: CASSPLGGERETQYF; CDR3nt: TGTGCCAGCTCACCACTTGGCGGGGAAAGAGAGACCCAGTACTTC
v_gene: TRBV2; j_gene: TRBJ1-4; abundance: NA; d_gene: TRBD1; CDR3aa: CASSDGTGWEKLFF; CDR3nt: TGTGCCAGCAGTGACGGGACAGGATGGGAAAAACTGTTTTTT
v_gene: TRBV10-3; j_gene: TRBJ1-3; abundance: NA; d_gene: TRBD1; CDR3aa: CAIRGTVFSGNTIYF; CDR3nt: TGTGCCATCAGAGGGACAGTTTTCTCTGGAAACACCATATATTTT
v_gene: TRBV19; j_gene: TRBJ2-7; abundance: NA; d_gene: NA; CDR3aa: CASSRDRFEDYEQYF; CDR3nt: TGTGCCAGTAGTCGGGACCGTTTTGAAGACTACGAGCAGTACTTC
v_gene: TRBV7-2; j_gene: TRBJ1-5; abundance: NA; d_gene: NA; CDR3aa: CASSQVALSNQPQHF; CDR3nt: TGTGCCAGCAGCCAAGTGGCCCTTAGCAATCAGCCCCAGCATTTT
v_gene: TRBV9; j_gene: TRBJ2-2; abundance: NA; d_gene: TRBD2; CDR3aa: CASSVVGSGANTGELFF; CDR3nt: TGTGCCAGCAGCGTAGTCGGTAGCGGGGCGAACACCGGGGAGCTGTTTTTT
v_gene: TRBV7-6; j_gene: TRBJ2-7; abundance: medium-sized; d_gene: TRBD1; CDR3aa: CASSPGTGYYEQYF; CDR3nt: TGTGCCAGCAGTCCCGGGACAGGGTATTACGAGCAGTACTTC
v_gene: TRBV2; j_gene: TRBJ2-4; abundance: NA; d_gene: NA; CDR3aa: CASSGPGVQGGSDIQYF; CDR3nt: TGTGCCAGCAGTGGACCTGGGGTCCAGGGGGGGTCGGACATTCAGTACTTC
v_gene: TRBV19; j_gene: TRBJ2-1; abundance: NA; d_gene: NA; CDR3aa: CASSIAPGYYYNEQFF; CDR3nt: TGTGCCAGTAGTATTGCGCCAGGGTATTATTACAATGAGCAGTTCTTC
v_gene: TRBV5-1; j_gene: TRBJ2-2; abundance: NA; d_gene: NA; CDR3aa: CASSSDPGTGELFF; CDR3nt: TGCGCCAGCAGCTCGGACCCGGGAACCGGGGAGCTGTTTTTT
v_gene: TRBV13; j_gene: TRBJ2-3; abundance: NA; d_gene: NA; CDR3aa: CASSLGSRPADTQYF; CDR3nt: TGTGCCAGCAGCTTAGGCTCGCGGCCGGCAGATACGCAGTATTTT
v_gene: TRBV5-1; j_gene: TRBJ1-1; abundance: NA; d_gene: TRBD1; CDR3aa: CASSPLQGAGAEAFF; CDR3nt: TGCGCCAGCAGCCCTTTACAGGGGGCGGGGGCTGAAGCTTTCTTT
v_gene: TRBV9; j_gene: TRBJ1-6; abundance: NA; d_gene: NA; CDR3aa: CASSVQGSYNSPLHF; CDR3nt: TGTGCCAGCAGCGTCCAGGGGTCGTATAATTCACCCCTCCACTTT
v_gene: TRBV6-6; j_gene: TRBJ2-2; abundance: few; d_gene: NA; CDR3aa: CASSRQRGRVIGELFF; CDR3nt: TGTGCCAGCAGTCGGCAGAGGGGGAGGGTGATCGGGGAGCTGTTTTTT
v_gene: TRBV20-1; j_gene: TRBJ1-4; abundance: NA; d_gene: NA; CDR3aa: CSGQFYEKLFF; CDR3nt: TGCAGTGGACAGTTCTATGAAAAACTGTTTTTT
v_gene: TRBV6-5; j_gene: TRBJ1-2; abundance: few; d_gene: TRBD1; CDR3aa: CASRRTGDGYTF; CDR3nt: TGTGCCAGCAGACGGACAGGGGACGGCTACACCTTC
v_gene: TRBV27; j_gene: TRBJ1-2; abundance: NA; d_gene: NA; CDR3aa: CASSFGTNYGYTF; CDR3nt: TGTGCCAGCAGTTTCGGGACTAACTATGGCTACACCTTC
v_gene: TRBV2; j_gene: TRBJ1-5; abundance: NA; d_gene: NA; CDR3aa: CASRDSNQPQHF; CDR3nt: TGTGCCAGCAGGGACAGCAATCAGCCCCAGCATTTT
v_gene: TRBV10-3; j_gene: TRBJ2-7; abundance: NA; d_gene: TRBD2; CDR3aa: CAISWEGYEQYF; CDR3nt: TGTGCCATCTCGTGGGAGGGCTACGAGCAGTACTTC
v_gene: TRBV19; j_gene: TRBJ1-2; abundance: few; d_gene: TRBD1; CDR3aa: CASSVTGKSYGYTF; CDR3nt: TGTGCCAGTAGTGTGACAGGGAAGTCCTATGGCTACACCTTC